Listed below are T cell receptor beta chains from one sample, sequenced in a study of metastatic and nonmetastatic thyroid tumors. TCRdb reprocessed the PCR reads using MiXCR. The sample comprises some 45,000 clones, around 15% of which are singletons, and roughly 22% rests with the top ten. The specimen sequenced was blood. The source of these receptors is a female donor with papillary thyroid cancer or a benign thyroid nodule (not recorded which). Some clones in this sample may be carry-over from other donors' samples. Each CDR3 is given with its conserved first and last residue.

V: TRBV27
J: TRBJ2-3
CDR3: CASGLGGILGDTQYF

V: TRBV5-8
J: TRBJ2-3
CDR3: CASRLGQITDTQYF

V: TRBV3-1
J: TRBJ2-3
CDR3: CASSQREGSGQFPYF

V: TRBV6-1
J: TRBJ2-1
CDR3: CASSLRDRGINEQFF

V: TRBV28
J: TRBJ1-2
CDR3: CASSTVTLGYTF

V: TRBV10-3
J: TRBJ1-3
CDR3: CATSRDASAGNTIYF

V: TRBV20-1
J: TRBJ2-5
CDR3: CSATLSGRPYQETQYF

V: TRBV12-3/TRBV12-4
J: TRBJ2-2
CDR3: CASDDGGNTGELFF

V: TRBV24-1
J: TRBJ2-2
CDR3: CATSDYPSWRADTGELFF

V: TRBV30
J: TRBJ2-3
CDR3: CAWSNQGADTQYF

V: TRBV20-1
J: TRBJ1-6
CDR3: CSARGFGAGVDSPLHF

V: TRBV28
J: TRBJ2-7
CDR3: CASSFVSGRGVVRAYEQYF

V: TRBV24-1
J: TRBJ2-4
CDR3: CATSLGGGHLGNIQYF

V: TRBV6-1
J: TRBJ2-2
CDR3: CAIRGGPNTGELFF

V: TRBV6-1
J: TRBJ1-4
CDR3: CASSEGGAANEKLFF

V: TRBV11-2
J: TRBJ2-1
CDR3: CASSTGLAGGHEQFF

V: TRBV19
J: TRBJ1-5
CDR3: CASRSGQRDQPQHF

V: TRBV11-2
J: TRBJ2-7
CDR3: CASRSLRAADTEQYF

V: TRBV28
J: TRBJ1-2
CDR3: CASSPPRYHGYTF

V: TRBV29-1
J: TRBJ1-2
CDR3: CSVGQDGYTF

V: TRBV7-2
J: TRBJ2-5
CDR3: CASSLFGGEGETQYF

V: TRBV30
J: TRBJ1-2
CDR3: CAWSVQGLGGYTF

V: TRBV11-3
J: TRBJ2-7
CDR3: CASSFGGGWLDEQYF

V: TRBV7-6
J: TRBJ1-1
CDR3: CASSLGDRANTEAFF

V: TRBV5-1
J: TRBJ2-5
CDR3: CASSFGTFQETQYF

V: TRBV20-1
J: TRBJ2-1
CDR3: CSARAGGPHNEQFF

V: TRBV5-1
J: TRBJ1-6
CDR3: CASSLASGTRDSPLHF

V: TRBV28
J: TRBJ1-1
CDR3: CASSRARRGGGAAEAFF

V: TRBV24-1
J: TRBJ2-7
CDR3: CATGWLAEATEQYF

V: TRBV28
J: TRBJ2-2
CDR3: CASSRPEGGELFF

V: TRBV2
J: TRBJ2-2
CDR3: CASVQGGNTGELFF

V: TRBV6-1
J: TRBJ2-3
CDR3: CASNPRDTGFADTQYF

V: TRBV12-3/TRBV12-4
J: TRBJ2-3
CDR3: CASTPLATDTQYF

V: TRBV7-9
J: TRBJ2-5
CDR3: CASSPRNQETQYF

V: TRBV5-1
J: TRBJ2-5
CDR3: CASSLGDRGRQETQYF

V: TRBV3-1
J: TRBJ1-2
CDR3: CASSQGAAGYTF

V: TRBV19
J: TRBJ1-1
CDR3: CASSIGGEANTEAFF

V: TRBV30
J: TRBJ1-4
CDR3: CAWNNPGQGANEKLFF

V: TRBV30
J: TRBJ1-3
CDR3: CAWSPPVQVGNTIYF

V: TRBV6-1
J: TRBJ2-1
CDR3: CASSGHYREQFF

V: TRBV28
J: TRBJ2-2
CDR3: CASSQPECGELFF

V: TRBV28
J: TRBJ2-7
CDR3: CASSNAQTEQYF

V: TRBV6-5
J: TRBJ2-5
CDR3: CASSYSFMTGVETQYF

V: TRBV30
J: TRBJ1-2
CDR3: CAWIRGADGYTF

V: TRBV28
J: TRBJ1-1
CDR3: CASRWNTEAFF

V: TRBV5-1
J: TRBJ2-3
CDR3: CASRMEMGTDTQYF

V: TRBV6-1
J: TRBJ2-7
CDR3: CASSEVAGSIYEQYF

V: TRBV2
J: TRBJ2-1
CDR3: CASSEVGRGDNEQFF

V: TRBV4-1
J: TRBJ1-1
CDR3: CASSLWVGNTEAFF

V: TRBV7-9
J: TRBJ2-1
CDR3: CASSLAGGNEQFF

V: TRBV12-3/TRBV12-4
J: TRBJ2-2
CDR3: CASSLGAANTGELFF

V: TRBV6-1
J: TRBJ2-7
CDR3: CASSGASGFYEQYF

V: TRBV6-2/TRBV6-3
J: TRBJ2-5
CDR3: CASSNPGETQYF